Each of the 9 T cell receptor beta chains below was sequenced from the same sample in a study of cytomegalovirus exposure and HLA in healthy donors. The PCR ran on 60 Vbeta and 13 Jbeta primers. TCRdb's copy holds only in-frame clones and misses some; the assay was immunoSEQ multiplex PCR. The repertoire holds under 200,000 clones, with about four fifths as singletons. Sequencing was performed on PBMCs. Receptors were obtained from a woman aged 18-30 years in good health and CMV-seronegative.

This clone was picked up a small number of times. V is TRBV7-9 and J is TRBJ2-1; 8 bases are a match to TRBD2. The V and J ends lost 5 bases and 0 bases, in that order; junction bases with no gene match: 6. Germline CDR1 SEHNR, CDR2 FQNEAQ (reference sequence). This CDR3 contains 16 residues. The CDR3 protein is CASSVPSGSSYNEQFF. DNA of the CDR3: TGTGCCAGCAGCGTACCCAGCGGGAGCTCCTACAATGAGCAGTTCTTC. Based on the CDR3 plus reference TRBV7-9 and TRBJ2-1, the full variable domain is DTGVSQNPRHKITKRGQNVTFRCDPISEHNRLYWYRQTLGQGPEFLTYFQNEAQLEKSRLLSDRFSAERPKGSFSTLEIQRTEQGDSAMYLCASSVPSGSSYNEQFFGPGTRLTVL.

The rearrangement links TRBV7-9 to TRBJ1-4, with a possible D match to TRBD1 (5 bases). The CDR3 totals 15 residues. CDR1 is SEHNR and CDR2 is FQNEAQ in the germline V gene (reference sequence). V shed 2 bases and J shed 1 base, with 8 bases lying between them. CDR3 coding DNA: TGTGCCAGCAGCTTAAAAACAGGAACTAATGAAAAACTGTTTTTT. This codes for CASSLKTGTNEKLFF.

This chain uses TRBV5-6 with TRBJ2-2; no clear D gene. V was cut by 2 bases and J by 2 bases, with 4 bases left in between. The CDR3 spans 13 residues. Germline V gives CDR1 SGHDT, CDR2 YYEEEE. The CDR3 DNA reads TGTGCCAGCAGCTTAACTAACACCGGGGAGCTGTTTTTT. This gives the protein CASSLTNTGELFF.

The rearrangement links TRBV11-3 to TRBJ2-1; D might be TRBD2 (6 bases). CDR3 length: 14 amino acids. Germline values: CDR1 SGHNT, CDR2 YENEEA. V dropped 1 base and J dropped 8 bases, with 12 bases sitting between them. This CDR3 reads CASSLGAGWDEQFF. The DNA of the CDR3 is TGTGCCAGCAGCTTAGGGGCGGGATGGGATGAGCAGTTCTTC.

This clone was detected only a few times. This CDR3 is also generated by other DNA sequences in the sample. V usage is TRBV30 and J usage is TRBJ1-4; TRBD1 is a possible D gene (6 bases). Deletions cut 5 bases from V and 4 bases from J, with 11 bases between. CDR3 length: 13 residues. The V gene's germline CDR1 is GTSNPN and CDR2 SVGIG (reference sequence). CDR3 sequence reads: CAWSGQFNEKLFF. The CDR3 nucleotides read TGTGCCTGGTCTGGACAGTTTAATGAAAAACTGTTTTTT. Using reference TRBV30 and TRBJ1-4 for the parts outside the CDR3, the full variable domain is SQTIHQWPATLVQPVGSPLSLECTVEGTSNPNLYWYRQAAGRGLQLLFYSVGIGQISSEVPQNLSASRPQDRQFILSSKKLLLSDSGFYLCAWSGQFNEKLFFGSGTQLSVL.

The genes are TRBV30 and TRBJ2-1, with D possibly matching TRBD2 (6 bases). Germline loops: CDR1 GTSNPN, CDR2 SVGIG (reference sequence). The CDR3 runs 16 residues. Trimming stripped 5 bases from V and 0 bases from J, with 17 bases between. The CDR3 DNA follows: TGTGCCTGGGAGGGGCTAGCCGGGAGCTCCTACAATGAGCAGTTCTTC. Translation gives CAWEGLAGSSYNEQFF.

The rearrangement joins TRBV4-3 to TRBJ2-1, with TRBD2 matching over 8 bases. From germline, CDR1 is LGHNA and CDR2 YSLEER. After removal of 0 bases from V and 8 bases from J, the junction contained 12 bases not matched to a gene. CDR3 size: 17 residues. CDR3 amino acids: CASSQDRGAGEIYEQFF. CDR3 coding DNA: TGCGCCAGCAGCCAAGATCGGGGAGCGGGAGAGATCTATGAGCAGTTCTTC.

The chain combines TRBV7-2 with TRBJ2-4, with 7 bases that match TRBD1. V trimming: 5 bases; J trimming: 6 bases; junction bases outside the gene matches: 13. The germline V gene encodes CDR1 SGHTA and CDR2 FQGNSA. This CDR3 is built from 16 residues. CDR3 loop: CASSPATGSYLNIQYF. The CDR3 DNA is TGTGCCAGCAGCCCCGCGACAGGGTCCTACCTAAACATTCAGTACTTC. Supplemented by reference TRBV7-2 and TRBJ2-4, the full variable domain reads GAGVSQSPSNKVTEKGKDVELRCDPISGHTALYWYRQSLGQGLEFLIYFQGNSAPDKSGLPSDRFSAERTGGSVSTLTIQRTQQEDSAVYLCASSPATGSYLNIQYFGAGTRLSVL.

V usage is TRBV5-6 and J usage is TRBJ1-2; the D is unclear. Germline V lookup: CDR1 SGHDT, CDR2 YYEEEE. The CDR3 runs 15 residues. With 3 bases removed from V and 0 bases from J, the gap between germline ends came to 12 bases. CDR3 sequence (DNA): TGTGCCAGCAGCTGGGCAGAGCTTGCTAACTATGGCTACACCTTC. It codes for CASSWAELANYGYTF.